This is a list of T cell receptor beta chains from one sample in a study of identical twins. TCRdb independently ran MiXCR on the 5' RACE reads; one entry per CDR3 protein. The sample contains about 730,000 distinct CDR3 sequences, 21% of which appear only once. This sample also appeared in a second study, on T cells expressing NK-cell markers.

The sample was PBMCs. Receptors originate from a woman younger than 35 in good health. The CDR3 runs from the conserved cysteine through the conserved F or W. The D gene is left open where the match is weak. Rows give clone size only sometimes, using once, few, many, or a class for an expanded clone.

J gene: TRBJ2-1; clone size: -; V gene: TRBV20-1; D gene: -; CDR3 protein: CSARDSGTPLYNEQFF; CDR3 DNA: TGCAGTGCTAGAGATTCCGGGACGCCTCTATACAATGAGCAGTTCTTC
J gene: TRBJ2-1; clone size: -; V gene: TRBV7-8; D gene: -; CDR3 protein: CASSLLRGSGLWNEQFF; CDR3 DNA: TGTGCCAGCAGCCTCCTCAGAGGCAGCGGTTTGTGGAATGAGCAGTTCTTC
J gene: TRBJ2-3; clone size: -; V gene: TRBV20-1; D gene: TRBD2; CDR3 protein: CSARLSGTTDTQYF; CDR3 DNA: TGCAGTGCTAGACTAAGCGGGACCACAGATACGCAGTATTTT
J gene: TRBJ2-1; clone size: few; V gene: TRBV20-1; D gene: TRBD2; CDR3 protein: CSALGTSGGTGDEQFF; CDR3 DNA: TGCAGTGCGCTCGGGACTAGCGGGGGGACTGGAGATGAGCAGTTCTTC
J gene: TRBJ2-7; clone size: few; V gene: TRBV7-6; D gene: -; CDR3 protein: CASSLSPTYEQYF; CDR3 DNA: TGTGCCAGCAGCTTATCCCCCACCTACGAGCAGTACTTC
J gene: TRBJ2-7; clone size: many; V gene: TRBV3-1; D gene: -; CDR3 protein: CASSQVGEQYF; CDR3 DNA: TGTGCCAGCAGCCAAGTGGGCGAGCAGTACTTC
J gene: TRBJ2-7; clone size: few; V gene: TRBV9; D gene: -; CDR3 protein: CASSLLDRYEQYF; CDR3 DNA: TGTGCCAGCAGCCTTCTGGATCGGTACGAGCAGTACTTC
J gene: TRBJ1-4; clone size: -; V gene: TRBV29-1; D gene: -; CDR3 protein: CSVDMGEEKLFF; CDR3 DNA: TGCAGCGTTGATATGGGCGAAGAAAAACTGTTTTTT
J gene: TRBJ2-7; clone size: few; V gene: TRBV4-2; D gene: -; CDR3 protein: CASSQDAPAHEQYF; CDR3 DNA: TGTGCCAGCAGCCAAGATGCTCCGGCCCACGAGCAGTACTTC
J gene: TRBJ2-7; clone size: few; V gene: TRBV29-1; D gene: TRBD2; CDR3 protein: CSAAGRTSGRARYEQYF; CDR3 DNA: TGCAGCGCCGCCGGGAGGACTAGCGGGAGGGCCAGGTACGAGCAGTACTTC
J gene: TRBJ2-7; clone size: -; V gene: TRBV12-3/TRBV12-4; D gene: TRBD1; CDR3 protein: CASSFRDSYEQYF; CDR3 DNA: TGTGCCAGCAGCTTCCGGGACAGTTACGAGCAGTACTTC
J gene: TRBJ1-3; clone size: few; V gene: TRBV20-1; D gene: -; CDR3 protein: CSAGGFGDTIYF; CDR3 DNA: TGCAGTGCCGGGGGTTTTGGGGACACCATATATTTT
J gene: TRBJ2-5; clone size: -; V gene: TRBV6-5; D gene: -; CDR3 protein: CASSYSSIETQYF; CDR3 DNA: TGTGCCAGCAGTTACTCCAGTATTGAGACCCAGTACTTC
J gene: TRBJ1-3; clone size: few; V gene: TRBV15; D gene: TRBD1; CDR3 protein: CATSPRDRGQNTIYF; CDR3 DNA: TGTGCCACCAGCCCCCGGGACAGGGGGCAGAACACCATATATTTT
J gene: TRBJ2-2; clone size: -; V gene: TRBV7-2; D gene: -; CDR3 protein: CAGSSQNTGELFF; CDR3 DNA: TGTGCCGGCAGCTCTCAAAACACCGGGGAGCTGTTTTTT
J gene: TRBJ2-7; clone size: few; V gene: TRBV24-1; D gene: TRBD1; CDR3 protein: CATSPGQGAEEQYF; CDR3 DNA: TGTGCCACCAGCCCGGGACAGGGGGCGGAGGAGCAGTACTTC
J gene: TRBJ2-3; clone size: -; V gene: TRBV10-3; D gene: TRBD2; CDR3 protein: CATLSGGTTDTQYF; CDR3 DNA: TGTGCCACTTTGAGCGGGGGCACCACAGATACGCAGTATTTT
J gene: TRBJ2-5; clone size: -; V gene: TRBV20-1; D gene: -; CDR3 protein: CSANVKATQYF; CDR3 DNA: TGCAGTGCTAACGTCAAGGCGACCCAGTACTTC
J gene: TRBJ1-4; clone size: -; V gene: TRBV10-3; D gene: -; CDR3 protein: CAISSGLREKLFF; CDR3 DNA: TGTGCCATCTCATCGGGGTTGCGGGAAAAACTGTTTTTT
J gene: TRBJ2-4; clone size: many; V gene: TRBV5-5; D gene: TRBD1; CDR3 protein: CASSLDDRGPNIQYF; CDR3 DNA: TGTGCCAGCAGCTTGGACGACAGGGGTCCAAACATTCAGTACTTC
J gene: TRBJ1-6; clone size: few; V gene: TRBV20-1; D gene: -; CDR3 protein: CSATDGSSYNSPLHF; CDR3 DNA: TGCAGTGCCACGGACGGGAGCTCCTATAATTCACCCCTCCACTTT
J gene: TRBJ1-5; clone size: -; V gene: TRBV3-1; D gene: -; CDR3 protein: CASSQDGTNQPQHF; CDR3 DNA: TGTGCCAGCAGCCAAGACGGCACCAATCAGCCCCAGCATTTT
J gene: TRBJ2-7; clone size: -; V gene: TRBV4-2; D gene: -; CDR3 protein: CASSQGPPYEQYF; CDR3 DNA: TGTGCCAGCAGCCAAGGGCCCCCCTACGAGCAGTACTTC
J gene: TRBJ1-1; clone size: few; V gene: TRBV6-1; D gene: -; CDR3 protein: CASRPGTSNTEAFF; CDR3 DNA: TGTGCCAGCAGACCAGGGACTTCGAACACTGAAGCTTTCTTT
J gene: TRBJ2-6; clone size: few; V gene: TRBV2; D gene: -; CDR3 protein: CASTAGGARGANVLTF; CDR3 DNA: TGTGCCAGCACCGCCGGGGGTGCCCGGGGGGCCAACGTCCTGACTTTC
J gene: TRBJ2-5; clone size: -; V gene: TRBV27; D gene: -; CDR3 protein: CASRRAEIQETQYF; CDR3 DNA: TGTGCCAGCAGGCGGGCGGAGATACAAGAGACCCAGTACTTC
J gene: TRBJ2-1; clone size: -; V gene: TRBV11-1; D gene: TRBD2; CDR3 protein: CASSLEGGLAGGPKYNEQFF; CDR3 DNA: TGTGCCAGCAGCTTAGAAGGCGGACTAGCGGGGGGGCCGAAGTACAATGAGCAGTTCTTC
J gene: TRBJ2-3; clone size: few; V gene: TRBV6-1; D gene: TRBD2; CDR3 protein: CASRREGTTDTQYF; CDR3 DNA: TGTGCCAGCAGGAGGGAGGGAACCACAGATACGCAGTATTTT
J gene: TRBJ2-7; clone size: few; V gene: TRBV7-9; D gene: TRBD2; CDR3 protein: CASSLAGEPYEQYF; CDR3 DNA: TGTGCCAGCAGCTTGGCGGGAGAACCCTACGAGCAGTACTTC
J gene: TRBJ2-1; clone size: -; V gene: TRBV7-9; D gene: -; CDR3 protein: CASSLVGANEQFF; CDR3 DNA: TGTGCCAGCAGCTTAGTGGGGGCCAATGAGCAGTTCTTC
J gene: TRBJ2-1; clone size: -; V gene: TRBV20-1; D gene: TRBD2; CDR3 protein: CSARAPRGSTNEQFF; CDR3 DNA: TGCAGTGCTAGAGCACCCCGCGGGAGCACCAATGAGCAGTTCTTC
J gene: TRBJ2-1; clone size: -; V gene: TRBV7-8; D gene: -; CDR3 protein: CASSSEGGQVHEQFF; CDR3 DNA: TGTGCCAGCAGCTCCGAGGGAGGACAGGTTCATGAGCAGTTCTTC
J gene: TRBJ2-7; clone size: many; V gene: TRBV6-5; D gene: -; CDR3 protein: CASSHGDEQYF; CDR3 DNA: TGTGCCAGCAGCCACGGAGACGAGCAGTACTTC